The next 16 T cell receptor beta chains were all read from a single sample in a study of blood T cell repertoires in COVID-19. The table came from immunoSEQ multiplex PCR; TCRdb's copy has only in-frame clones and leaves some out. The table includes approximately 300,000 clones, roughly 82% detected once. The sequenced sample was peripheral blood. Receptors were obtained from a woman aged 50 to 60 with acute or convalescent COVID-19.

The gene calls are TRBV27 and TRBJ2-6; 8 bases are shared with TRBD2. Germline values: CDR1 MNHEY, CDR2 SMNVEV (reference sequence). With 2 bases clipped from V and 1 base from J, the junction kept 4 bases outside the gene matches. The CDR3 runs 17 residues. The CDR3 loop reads CASSLRGLGSGANVLTF. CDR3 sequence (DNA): TGTGCCAGCAGTTTAAGGGGACTAGGATCTGGGGCCAACGTCCTGACTTTC. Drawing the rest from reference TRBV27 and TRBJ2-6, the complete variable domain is EAQVTQNPRYLITVTGKKLTVTCSQNMNHEYMSWYRQDPGLGLRQIYYSMNVEVTDKGDVPEGYKVSRKEKRNFPLILESPSPNQTSLYFCASSLRGLGSGANVLTFGAGSRLTVL.

The CDR3 DNA is TGTGCCAGCAGCTTAGAGGAGGACCCCGAATACTACGAGCAGTACTTC. Translating gives CASSLEEDPEYYEQYF. The chain links TRBV7-9 to TRBJ2-7; a possible D gene is TRBD2 (5 bases). The V gene lost 1 base and the J gene lost 3 bases, with 16 bases spanning the gap. The CDR3 has 16 residues. The germline V gene has CDR1 SEHNR and CDR2 FQNEAQ (reference sequence).

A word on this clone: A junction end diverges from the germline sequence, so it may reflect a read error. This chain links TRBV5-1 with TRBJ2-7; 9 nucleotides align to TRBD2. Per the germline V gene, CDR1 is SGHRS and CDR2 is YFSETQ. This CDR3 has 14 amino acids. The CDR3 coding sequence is TGCGCCAGCATGGCTAGCGGGATCTCCCACGAGCAGTACTTC. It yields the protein CASMASGISHEQYF.

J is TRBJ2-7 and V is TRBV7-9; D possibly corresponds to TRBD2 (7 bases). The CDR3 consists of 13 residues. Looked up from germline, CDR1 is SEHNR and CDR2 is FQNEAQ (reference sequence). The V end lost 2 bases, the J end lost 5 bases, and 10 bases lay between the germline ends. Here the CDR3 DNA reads TGTGCCAGCAGCTTAACGGGGGGCGACGAGCAGTACTTC. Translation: CASSLTGGDEQYF.

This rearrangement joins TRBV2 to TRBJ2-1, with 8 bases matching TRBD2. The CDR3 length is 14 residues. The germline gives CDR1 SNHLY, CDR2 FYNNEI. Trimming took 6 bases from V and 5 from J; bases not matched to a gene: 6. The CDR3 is CASRGLAGNNEQFF. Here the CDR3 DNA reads TGTGCCAGCAGGGGCCTAGCGGGCAACAATGAGCAGTTCTTC.

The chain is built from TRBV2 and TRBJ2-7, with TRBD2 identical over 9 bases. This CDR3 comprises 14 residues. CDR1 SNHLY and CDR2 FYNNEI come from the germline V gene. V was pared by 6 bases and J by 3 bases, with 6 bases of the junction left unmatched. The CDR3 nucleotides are TGTGCCAGCAGCATAGCGGGAGAGTTCTACGAGCAGTACTTC. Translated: CASSIAGEFYEQYF.

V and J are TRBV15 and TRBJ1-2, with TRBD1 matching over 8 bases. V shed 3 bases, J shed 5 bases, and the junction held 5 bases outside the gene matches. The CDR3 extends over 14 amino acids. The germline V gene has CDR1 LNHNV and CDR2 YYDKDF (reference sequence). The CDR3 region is CATSRSGGVYGYTF. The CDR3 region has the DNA TGTGCCACCAGCAGGTCAGGGGGCGTGTATGGCTACACCTTC. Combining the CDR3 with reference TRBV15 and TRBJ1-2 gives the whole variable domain DAMVIQNPRYQVTQFGKPVTLSCSQTLNHNVMYWYQQKSSQAPKLLFHYYDKDFNNEADTPDNFQSRRPNTSFCFLDIRSPGLGDTAMYLCATSRSGGVYGYTFGSGTRLTVV.

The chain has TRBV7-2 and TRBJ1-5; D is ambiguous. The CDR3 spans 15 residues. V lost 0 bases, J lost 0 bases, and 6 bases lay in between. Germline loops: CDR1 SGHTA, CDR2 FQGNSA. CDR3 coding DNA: TGTGCCAGCAGCTTAGCAGAGTATAGCAATCAGCCCCAGCATTTT. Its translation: CASSLAEYSNQPQHF.

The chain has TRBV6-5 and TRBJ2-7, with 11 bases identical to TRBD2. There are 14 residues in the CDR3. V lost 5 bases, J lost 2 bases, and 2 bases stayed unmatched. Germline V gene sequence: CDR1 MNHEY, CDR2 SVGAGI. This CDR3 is CASSQGLAAYEQYF. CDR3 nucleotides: TGTGCCAGCAGTCAGGGACTAGCGGCCTACGAGCAGTACTTC.

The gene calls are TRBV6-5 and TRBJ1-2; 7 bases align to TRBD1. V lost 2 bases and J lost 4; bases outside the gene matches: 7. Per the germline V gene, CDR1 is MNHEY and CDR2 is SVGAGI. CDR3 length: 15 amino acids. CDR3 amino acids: CASSYQGTEAYGYTF. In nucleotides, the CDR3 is TGTGCCAGCAGTTACCAAGGGACAGAGGCCTATGGCTACACCTTC.

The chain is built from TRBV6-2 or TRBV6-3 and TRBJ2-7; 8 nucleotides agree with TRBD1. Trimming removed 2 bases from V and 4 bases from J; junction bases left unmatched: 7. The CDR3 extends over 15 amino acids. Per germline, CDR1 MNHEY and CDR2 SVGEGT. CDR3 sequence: CASSYPPGGRYEQYF. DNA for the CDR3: TGTGCCAGCAGTTACCCCCCAGGGGGCCGATACGAGCAGTACTTC.

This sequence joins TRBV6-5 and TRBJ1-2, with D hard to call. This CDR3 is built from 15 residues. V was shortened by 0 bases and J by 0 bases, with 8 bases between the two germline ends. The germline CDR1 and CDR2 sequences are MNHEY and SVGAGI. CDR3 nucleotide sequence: TGTGCCAGCAGTTACTCGGCCACCTCTAACTATGGCTACACCTTC. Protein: CASSYSATSNYGYTF.

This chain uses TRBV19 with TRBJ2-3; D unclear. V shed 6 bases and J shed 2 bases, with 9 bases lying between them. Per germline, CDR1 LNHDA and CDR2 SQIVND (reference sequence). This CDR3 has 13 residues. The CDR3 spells CASRLEATDTQYF. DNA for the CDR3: TGTGCCAGTAGACTTGAGGCCACAGATACGCAGTATTTT.

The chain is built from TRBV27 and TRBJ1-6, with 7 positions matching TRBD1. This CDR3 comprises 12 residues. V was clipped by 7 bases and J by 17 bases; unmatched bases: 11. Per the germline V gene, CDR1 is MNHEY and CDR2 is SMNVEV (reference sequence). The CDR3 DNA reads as TGTGCCAGCACCTCCTTCGGGACAGACTTCCACTTT. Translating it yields CASTSFGTDFHF.

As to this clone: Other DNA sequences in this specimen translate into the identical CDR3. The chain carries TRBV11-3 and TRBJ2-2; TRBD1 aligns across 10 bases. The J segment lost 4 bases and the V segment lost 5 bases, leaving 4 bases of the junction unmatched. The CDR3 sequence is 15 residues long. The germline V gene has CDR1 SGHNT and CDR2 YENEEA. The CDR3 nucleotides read TGTGCCAGCAGCCTGGGACAGGGGAGCACCGGGGAGCTGTTTTTT. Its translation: CASSLGQGSTGELFF.

CDR3 nucleotides: TGTGCCAGCAGGCCCACCGGGACAGGGATGAACGAGCAGTACTTC. It codes for CASRPTGTGMNEQYF. V usage is TRBV28 and J usage is TRBJ2-7; 9 bases are a match to TRBD1. The V gene end was trimmed by 6 bases and the J gene end by 5 bases; junction bases not matched to a gene: 11. The CDR3 is 15 amino acids. Germline assignment: CDR1 MDHEN and CDR2 SYDVKM.